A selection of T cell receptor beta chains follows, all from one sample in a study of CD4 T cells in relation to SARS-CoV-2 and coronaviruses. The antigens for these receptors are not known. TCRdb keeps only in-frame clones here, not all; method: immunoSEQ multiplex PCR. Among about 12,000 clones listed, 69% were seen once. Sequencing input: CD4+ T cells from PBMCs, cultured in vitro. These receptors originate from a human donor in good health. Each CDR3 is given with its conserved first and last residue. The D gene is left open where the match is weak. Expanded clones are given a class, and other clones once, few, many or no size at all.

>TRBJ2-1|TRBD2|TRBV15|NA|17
TGTGCCACCAGCAGTGTAACTAGCGGGAGGTACTACAATGAGCAGTTCTTC
CATSSVTSGRYYNEQFF
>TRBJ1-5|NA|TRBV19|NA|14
TGTGCCAGTAGTATCTCCCACACGGGCCAGCCCCAGCATTTT
CASSISHTGQPQHF
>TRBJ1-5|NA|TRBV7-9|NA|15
TGTGCCAGCAGCCAGAGCATGGACGGGGGGCAGCCCCAGCATTTT
CASSQSMDGGQPQHF
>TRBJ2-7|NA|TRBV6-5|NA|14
TGTGCCAGCGGGGGTTTGGACGGCCACTACGAGCAGTACTTC
CASGGLDGHYEQYF
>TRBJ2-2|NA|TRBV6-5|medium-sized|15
TGTGCCAGCAGCCCGGAATGGTCGTGGGGCGGGGAGCTGTTTTTT
CASSPEWSWGGELFF
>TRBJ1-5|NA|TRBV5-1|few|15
TGCGCCAGCAGCTTGGCGGGGAGTAGCAATCAGCCCCAGCATTTT
CASSLAGSSNQPQHF
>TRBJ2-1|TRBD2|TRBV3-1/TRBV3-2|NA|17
TGTGCCAGCAGCCAAGAGGGGACTAGCCGAAGCTACAATGAGCAGTTCTTC
CASSQEGTSRSYNEQFF
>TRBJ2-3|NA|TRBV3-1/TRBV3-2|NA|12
TGTGCCAGCAGCACCCGGAGAGATACGCAGTATTTT
CASSTRRDTQYF
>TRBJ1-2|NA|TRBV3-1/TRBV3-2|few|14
TGTGCCAGCAGCCAAGACGGGCAGGGTGATGGCTACACCTTC
CASSQDGQGDGYTF
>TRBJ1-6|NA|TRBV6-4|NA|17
TGTGCCAGCAGTGACTTCAAGGTCAGCTCCTATAATTCACCCCTCCACTTT
CASSDFKVSSYNSPLHF
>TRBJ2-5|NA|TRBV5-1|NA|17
TGCGCCAGCAGCTTGGCCTACACTTTGGACAAACAAGAGACCCAGTACTTC
CASSLAYTLDKQETQYF
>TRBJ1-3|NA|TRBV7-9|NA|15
TGTGCCAGCAGCCCCGAGAGGCTTACTGGAAACACCATATATTTT
CASSPERLTGNTIYF
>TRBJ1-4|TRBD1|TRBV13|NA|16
TGTGCCAGCAGCTTCCACTCTACAGGGGAAGGCGAAAAACTGTTTTTT
CASSFHSTGEGEKLFF
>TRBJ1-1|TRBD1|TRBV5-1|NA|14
TGCGCCAGCAGCTTGGCTCCAGGGGGCACTGAAGCTTTCTTT
CASSLAPGGTEAFF
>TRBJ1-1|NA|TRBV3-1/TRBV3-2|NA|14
TGTGCCAGCAGCCAAGATTTCGGGAACACTGAAGCTTTCTTT
CASSQDFGNTEAFF
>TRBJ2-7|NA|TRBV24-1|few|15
TGTGCCACCAGTGATCAGGTGGAGGAAACCTACGAGCAGTACTTC
CATSDQVEETYEQYF
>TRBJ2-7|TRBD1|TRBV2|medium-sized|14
TGTGCCAGCAGAACGACAGGGGTCTCCTACGAGCAGTACTTC
CASRTTGVSYEQYF
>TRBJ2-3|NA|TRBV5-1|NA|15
TGCGCCAGCAGCTTGGAGCCGGGACTCAAAGATACGCAGTATTTT
CASSLEPGLKDTQYF
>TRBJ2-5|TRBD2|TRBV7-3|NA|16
TGTGCCAGCAGCTTAACGCCGACTAGCGGGAGAGAGACCCAGTACTTC
CASSLTPTSGRETQYF
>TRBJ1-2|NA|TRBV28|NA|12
TGTGCCAGCAGTCTGGTCATGTGGGGCTACACCTTC
CASSLVMWGYTF
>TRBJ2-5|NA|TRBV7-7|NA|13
TGTGCCAGCAGCCTGACACTCCAAGAGACCCAGTACTTC
CASSLTLQETQYF
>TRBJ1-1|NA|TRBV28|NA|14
TGTGCCAGCAGTTTGGGGGGGAGGGGCACTGAAGCTTTCTTT
CASSLGGRGTEAFF
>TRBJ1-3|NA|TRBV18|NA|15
TGTGCCAGCTCTCGATCTACAGGATCCGGAAACACCATATATTTT
CASSRSTGSGNTIYF
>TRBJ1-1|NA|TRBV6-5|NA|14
TGTGCCAGCAGTTACGGAGGGGCAGGTACTGAAGCTTTCTTT
CASSYGGAGTEAFF
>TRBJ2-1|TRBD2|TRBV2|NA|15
TGTGCCAGCAGTCCGGGGCTAGCGGACTACAATGAGCAGTTCTTC
CASSPGLADYNEQFF
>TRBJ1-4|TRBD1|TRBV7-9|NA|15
TGTGCCAGCAGCCGATCCGAGGGGGCAGGTGAAAAACTGTTTTTT
CASSRSEGAGEKLFF
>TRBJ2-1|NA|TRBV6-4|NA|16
TGTGCCAGCAGTGACTCTTTCCGGGGGCGAGACAATGAGCAGTTCTTC
CASSDSFRGRDNEQFF
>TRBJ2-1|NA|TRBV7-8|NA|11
TGTGCCAGCAGCCCCTATTATGAGCAGTTCTTC
CASSPYYEQFF
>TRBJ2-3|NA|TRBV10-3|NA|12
TGTGCCTCTGGGGTCCGCGGAGATACGCAGTATTTT
CASGVRGDTQYF
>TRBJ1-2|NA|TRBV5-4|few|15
TGTGCCAGCAGCCCCGGACAGTTTGGGGGCTATGGCTACACCTTC
CASSPGQFGGYGYTF
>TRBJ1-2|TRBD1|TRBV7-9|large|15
TGTGCCAGCGACTACACGACAGGGATTATGGGTGGCTACACCTTC
CASDYTTGIMGGYTF
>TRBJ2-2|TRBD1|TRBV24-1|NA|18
TGTGCCACCAGTGATTTGCGAAACAGGGGGGCGGACACCGGGGAGCTGTTTTTT
CATSDLRNRGADTGELFF
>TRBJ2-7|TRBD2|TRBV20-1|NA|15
TGCAGTGCTAGTGTAGCGGGAATTAATCAGCGCGAGCAGTACTTC
CSASVAGINQREQYF
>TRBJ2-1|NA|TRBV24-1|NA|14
TGTGCCACCAGTGAACTCGAGGACACCAATGAGCAGTTCTTC
CATSELEDTNEQFF
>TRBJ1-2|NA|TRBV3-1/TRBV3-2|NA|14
TGTGCCAGCAGCCAAGGTAGACATGCCGATGGCTACACCTTC
CASSQGRHADGYTF
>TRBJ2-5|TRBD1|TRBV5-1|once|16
TGCGCCAGCAGCTTGGTCACAGGGGGCCTTGGAGAGACCCAGTACTTC
CASSLVTGGLGETQYF